Presented here are 13 T cell receptor beta chains from one specimen sequenced in a study of cytomegalovirus exposure and HLA in healthy donors. Profiling relied on immunoSEQ multiplex PCR, and the TCRdb table lists in-frame clones only, not all of them. The sample has some 140,000 clones, 70% to 90% seen once. Sequencing was performed on PBMCs. The receptors were gathered from a human donor in good health.

In DNA, the CDR3 is TGTGCCAGCAGGCCTAATACCTACGAGCAGTACTTC. It codes for CASRPNTYEQYF. The V gene is TRBV7-9, the J gene TRBJ2-7; D is unresolved. This CDR3 is built from 12 residues. The germline CDR1 and CDR2 sequences are SEHNR and FQNEAQ (reference sequence). The V end lost 6 bases, the J end lost 2 bases, and 8 bases lay between the germline ends.

Only one count was recorded for this clone. The chain links TRBV27 to TRBJ2-3, with D tentatively TRBD2 (5 bases). V gave up 4 bases and J gave up 2 bases, with 22 bases separating them. From germline, CDR1 is MNHEY and CDR2 SMNVEV (reference sequence). The CDR3 covers 18 residues. The CDR3 here is CASSSSSFGAEHTDTQYF. CDR3 DNA sequence: TGTGCCAGCAGTTCTTCCTCGTTTGGAGCGGAGCACACAGATACGCAGTATTTT.

The chain combines TRBV28 with TRBJ2-7, with a weak D call TRBD1 (5 bases). There are 12 residues in the CDR3. The germline V gene has CDR1 MDHEN and CDR2 SYDVKM. Deletions cut 6 bases from V and 6 bases from J, with 12 bases between. The CDR3 DNA reads TGTGCCAGCAGCACCAGGGTGTTCGAGCAGTACTTC. Encoded protein: CASSTRVFEQYF.

The V call is TRBV6-5, the J call TRBJ1-6; 7 nucleotides line up with TRBD1. The CDR3 covers 15 residues. V shed 2 bases, J shed 6 bases, and the junction held 4 bases outside the gene matches. Germline CDR1 and CDR2: MNHEY and SVGAGI. CDR3 bases: TGTGCCAGCAGTTACGCCGACAGGGTTAATTCACCCCTCCACTTT. Translated, it gives CASSYADRVNSPLHF.

The chain employs TRBV7-9 and TRBJ2-7, with TRBD1 matching 8 bases. V lost 5 bases to trimming and J lost 0 bases; unmatched junction nucleotides: 9. This CDR3 spans 16 amino acids. Germline V CDR1 and CDR2: SEHNR, FQNEAQ (reference sequence). CDR3 nucleotides: TGTGCCAGCAGCACACTCGACAGGGGCCTCTCCTACGAGCAGTACTTC. Encoded protein: CASSTLDRGLSYEQYF.

DNA for the CDR3: TGTGCCAGCAGCTTACGCGGCGGGGGGGGCGCAGATACGCAGTATTTT. Translating it yields CASSLRGGGGADTQYF. V and J are TRBV5-4 and TRBJ2-3, with 9 bases that match TRBD2. Trimming at V came to 2 bases and at J to 4 bases, leaving 8 bases not matched to a gene. The CDR3 length is 16 residues. The V gene's germline CDR1 is SGHNT and CDR2 YYREEE (reference sequence).

This clone was found a few times. V is TRBV18 and J is TRBJ1-2, with D possibly being TRBD1 (6 bases). V lost 0 bases and J 4 bases, leaving 9 bases between the germline ends. The germline CDR1 and CDR2 sequences are KGHSH and LQKENI. This CDR3 spans 14 amino acids. The CDR3 DNA reads TGTGCCAGCTCACCACCGCAGGGGCTCTATGGCTACACCTTC. It is translated as CASSPPQGLYGYTF.

The chain has TRBV4-1 and TRBJ2-7, with 8 bases lining up with TRBD2. This CDR3 has 15 amino acids. Germline V gene data show CDR1 as MGHRA and CDR2 as YSYEKL. Trimming took 3 bases from V and 0 from J; bases not matched to a gene: 4. The CDR3 nucleotides are TGCGCCAGCAGCCAGATTAGCGGGGCCTCCTACGAGCAGTACTTC. This encodes CASSQISGASYEQYF.

The chain is built from TRBV6-5 and TRBJ1-4; TRBD1 aligns across 7 bases. V lost 4 bases to trimming and J lost 5 bases; unmatched junction nucleotides: 7. The V gene's germline CDR1 is MNHEY and CDR2 SVGAGI. This CDR3 is 15 amino acids long. The CDR3 nucleotides read TGTGCCAGCAGTTCCGGGGACAGACGAAATGAAAAACTGTTTTTT. Amino acids: CASSSGDRRNEKLFF.

This sequence joins TRBV5-1 and TRBJ2-7, with 8 bases that match TRBD2. Trimming removed 4 bases from V and 0 bases from J; junction bases left unmatched: 9. The CDR3 consists of 16 residues. Germline assignment: CDR1 SGHRS and CDR2 YFSETQ. The CDR3 DNA sequence: TGCGCCAGCAGCGACTTGGGACTAGGAAGCTCCTACGAGCAGTACTTC. Translation gives CASSDLGLGSSYEQYF.

This clone appeared a few times. The V and J genes are TRBV28 and TRBJ1-1; tentatively, D is TRBD1 (5 bases). This CDR3 contains 15 residues. Germline V gene data show CDR1 as MDHEN and CDR2 as SYDVKM. The V end lost 7 bases, the J end lost 0 bases, and 15 bases lay between the germline ends. This CDR3 is CASTLGGTMNTEAFF. DNA for the CDR3: TGTGCCAGCACCCTCGGGGGGACCATGAACACTGAAGCTTTCTTT.

The chain has TRBV7-8 and TRBJ1-5, with a possible D match to TRBD1 (6 bases). Per germline, CDR1 SGHVS and CDR2 FQNEAQ. The CDR3 totals 13 residues. The V end lost 2 bases, the J end lost 6 bases, and 8 bases lay between the germline ends. In nucleotides, the CDR3 is TGTGCCAGCAGCTTAACAGGGCCTCAGCCCCAGCATTTT. It translates to CASSLTGPQPQHF.

The chain combines TRBV28 with TRBJ1-1; maybe TRBD1 (6 bases). The germline V and J ends were trimmed by 5 bases and 4 bases, with 14 bases remaining between them. Germline loops: CDR1 MDHEN, CDR2 SYDVKM. The CDR3 covers 14 residues. CDR3 nucleotide sequence: TGTGCCAGCAGTCAACAGGGAGAGTTCACTGAAGCTTTCTTT. Protein product: CASSQQGEFTEAFF.